This T cell receptor beta chain was recorded in a study of human T cells and chemical hapten exposure (dated by TCRdb to 2020 to 2022). Describing the broader study: For sensitization, 2% DPC in acetone was applied to a roughly 2 cm by roughly 2 cm area of upper inner arm skin. Throughout the study period of 20 to 25 weeks, patients also received therapeutic DPC doses to the scalp every week. Patch testing was performed on the upper back with Finn chambers containing 0.01% DPC, and the patch tests were scored after 6 days according to International Contact Dermatitis Research Group standards. The patient cohort, mostly female, included alopecia areata with under or over 50% scalp involvement, alopecia totalis and alopecia universalis. Libraries were pooled for sequencing, and per-sample TCR yields varied mainly because of small differences in library volumes within the pool. This study followed changes in the peripheral blood TCR repertoire in vivo during primary and secondary sensitization of alopecia patients to the hapten diphenylcyclopropenone (DPC). Blood samples were taken from patients before sensitization (week 0) and at 2, 6 and about 24 weeks after DPC sensitization. Under 30 alopecia patients gave blood for TCR sequencing at one to four time points (pre-sensitization, 2, 6 and 24 weeks).

In its sample, this clonotype was seen a few times. The clone's antigen remains unknown. Base qualities were left out, and no much larger clone turns up one base away. Overall study results and their limits: After repeated subsampling, the strength of the expansion versus patch-test correlation and the threshold at which it became significant changed. DPC sensitization did not change the number of TCRs with a frequency above 1 in 1000, and there was no evidence of changes in global repertoire structure. Because every patient had alopecia, a presumed autoimmune disease, the patients' immune response might differ from that of healthy individuals. Patch test score correlated positively with the number of PT1 expanded TCRs, reaching significance at thresholds 8, 16 and 32 but not at 4. Expanded TCRs formed significantly more large CDR3 similarity clusters than pre-sensitization or healthy control sets, consistent with antigen-driven responses.

The junction shows trimming of 4 bases on V and 0 bases on J, plus 13 bases between the germline ends. The CDR3 sequence holds 16 residues, the cysteine and phenylalanine included. Only the CDR3 region is kept as DNA, spanning 48 bases read in frame from base 1. Via the germline V gene, CDR1 is MGHRA and CDR2 YSYEKL. What the time point label conveys for this sample: patch test 1, 2 weeks after DPC sensitization. What this sample's treatment or condition label stands for: therapeutic diphenylcyclopropenone sensitization with weekly scalp DPC. At every patch-test visit, the blood draw took place before the patch test was put on. Eligible patients were aged 18 to 70, diagnosed with alopecia, deemed suitable for DPC therapy, and excluded if pregnant. Total RNA was extracted from unfractionated whole blood that had been collected in Tempus Blood RNA tubes. The library was obtained by RACE. The instrument given in TCRdb is NextSeq 500. Library preparation attached unique molecular identifiers to individual cDNA molecules for quantitative, reproducible TCR counting. For every blood RNA sample, sequencing covered both the TCR alpha and TCR beta chains. Under the source paper's analysis protocol: Samples had a median of 95,638 TCRs, with a range from roughly 23,224 to 750,000. V, J and CDR3 annotation of the TCR reads was carried out using the Decombinator software suite. For PS versus PT1 abundance plots, all samples were subsampled to the same number of TCRs (28,000). Expanded TCRs were defined as absent before sensitization and observed at least eight times at the 2-week time point. The raw public data were reprocessed by TCRdb itself: fastp quality trimming at Q25, MiXCR clonotype calling, in-frame beta chains only. CDR3 protein sequences are deduplicated, and each keeps its most common genes and DNA. TCRdb's processing, not the authors', yielded these V and J calls. This sample has roughly 380,000 distinct CDR3 sequences in its table, and approximately 5.1% of those were observed once. The ten largest clones capture around 2% of the sample.

The source is a woman between 50 and 59 years old with alopecia areata. Some clones in this sample may be carry-over from other donors' samples. This receptor chain uses TRBV4-1 and TRBJ1-5; TRBD1 is perhaps the D gene, given 6 matching bases. The specimen was whole blood, collected in connection with sensitization to the hapten diphenylcyclopropenone (DPC). The CDR3 protein is CASSPQGLVSNQPQHF. The bases are TGCGCCAGCAGCCCCCAGGGGCTTGTTAGCAATCAGCCCCAGCATTTT.